The present T cell receptor beta chain was sequenced within a study of blood T cell repertoires in COVID-19. Across the whole study: The samples span acute and convalescent COVID-19 from the United States, Italy and Spain.

Germline-derived CDR1 and CDR2 are SGHRS and YFSETQ. This CDR3 is built from 15 residues. V was cut by 3 bases and J by 6 bases, with 19 bases left in between. The method was immunoSEQ multiplex PCR; TCRdb's version includes in-frame clones alone and lacks a portion of them. The sample records more than 150,000 clones, about 80% being singletons. In assigning cohorts, the study relied on participant-reported clinical history. No more than 2 weeks before study entry, exposed participants had met a case of COVID-19. Sequences were obtained from PBMCs or T cells enriched from blood (not recorded which). The sequence came from a man in his sixties who had been exposed to COVID-19. The chain has TRBV5-1 and TRBJ2-7; possible D gene TRBD2, 6 bases. CDR3 sequence: CASSYQAGLGAEQYF. CDR3 sequence (DNA): TGCGCCAGCAGCTACCAAGCGGGCCTCGGGGCCGAGCAGTACTTC. Combining the CDR3 with reference TRBV5-1 and TRBJ2-7 gives the whole variable domain KAGVTQTPRYLIKTRGQQVTLSCSPISGHRSVSWYQQTPGQGLQFLFEYFSETQRNKGNFPGRFSGRQFSNSRSEMNVSTLELGDSALYLCASSYQAGLGAEQYFGPGTRLTVT.